This TCR beta chain emerged from a study of cytomegalovirus exposure and HLA in healthy donors (dated by TCRdb to about 2017). About the full investigation: An earlier analysis of 587 of the donors reported roughly 270 Gb of sequence data and approximately 110 million unique TCR beta sequences from 150 million to 200 million T cells. Both class I and class II loci were covered by HLA typing, at four-digit resolution. The study aimed to test whether signatures of past pathogen exposure could be identified by cataloging public T cell receptors. Among the approximately 400 genotyped donors, around 81% belonged to the genetic ancestry cluster associated with self-reported Caucasian donors. An early release that covered more than 550 HLA-typed donors contained approximately 300 gigabases of sequencing data and 70 million to 100 million unique TCR sequences. Among 300 to 500 genotyped donors of the cohort, an average of around 250,000 unique TCR beta nucleotide sequences was sequenced per donor, of which about 19% were non-productive. A later analysis re-analyzed previously published TCR beta repertoires from approximately 700 donors and added high-resolution HLA genotyping to study TCR occurrence patterns. A separate validation cohort of about 110 different subjects was used in addition to the roughly 670-subject first cohort. High-throughput TCR immunosequencing, statistical association of individual TCRs with disease status, and machine learning were combined to predict cytomegalovirus infection status. Donor age, sex, ethnicity and CMV serostatus were compiled alongside the repertoire data. Roughly five DR-DQ haplotypes were handled as single units for association and clustering because linkage in the cohort was strong. Every discovery cohort repertoire had been produced on one sequencing platform. Rather than using new phenotypic data, the later analysis identified candidate immune exposures from TCR beta sequences and from how often those sequences occurred across donors. An earlier analysis of 587 of the donors used high-throughput TCR beta sequencing to judge whether each TCR beta V gene segment behaved as functional or pseudogenic. The number of typed donors differed by locus: about 629-640 for A, B, C, DRB1 and DQB1; about 520 for DQA1; 606 for DPA1; and about 450 for DPB1. A later genetic analysis used genome-wide SNP genotypes for about three fifths of the 666 donors, treating that subset as a discovery cohort. The study profiled the T cell repertoires of fewer than 850 subjects by immunosequencing and related them to cytomegalovirus serostatus.

Points on this clone: The target of this receptor is not known. No per-base quality is available; no much larger clone lies one base away.

Cut back by 5 bases and 0 bases, the V and J ends lie 12 bases apart. The germline V gene provides CDR1 MDHEN and CDR2 SYDVKM. The CDR3 goes from the cysteine to the phenylalanine over 15 residues. The retained sequence is limited to the CDR3, 45 bases, with the frame set at the first base. Libraries were built with the immunoSEQ multiplex PCR assay. For the multiplex PCR, a mixture combining 60 forward primers for TCR Vbeta segments and 13 reverse primers for TCR Jbeta segments was used. Amplification of the CDR3 region of rearranged TCR beta genes was performed with a multiplex PCR assay on genomic DNA. Amplified TCR beta libraries were sequenced as 87-base-pair reads on the Illumina HiSeq System. On the authors' methods: A later analysis tallied roughly 78 million unique TCR beta chains across the 640 or so repertoires, and approximately 9.9 million of those chains were shared by two or more donors. To remove PCR and sequencing errors, raw reads were error-corrected and collapsed into unique sequences using a nearest-neighbor algorithm that merged closely related sequences. Alignment of CDR3 sequences to IMGT reference sequences was used to assign V, D and J gene segments. For a sequence to be retained, a match of at least six nucleotides was required to both a V gene segment and a J gene segment. A rearrangement counted as productive if the CDR3 had no stop codons and remained in frame with V and J, and every other rearrangement counted as non-productive. CDR3 was defined by IMGT convention, running from the second conserved V-encoded cysteine to the conserved J-encoded phenylalanine. The earlier analysis of 500 to 750 of the donors excluded any sequence lacking an unambiguous match to a single V gene segment. An earlier analysis of fewer than 650 of the donors classified V segments as functional when productive rearrangements were above 56.7% and as segregating when the standard deviation between donors was above 5%. A statistical classification framework was built for diagnosing cytomegalovirus status from the catalog of TCR beta chain sequences. In a later analysis, TCR nucleotide sequences were compared against IMGT/GENE-DB human TR gene sequences so that V and J genes could be assigned. The TCRdist pipeline was used in a later analysis to assign CDR3 sequences and most-parsimonious VDJ recombination scenarios. In a later analysis, each TCR beta chain was defined by its CDR3 amino acid sequence together with its V-gene family, and reads lacking a unique V-gene family were excluded. In a later analysis, 500 to 650 highly shared, low-generation-probability nucleotide sequences were removed to address suspected cross-contamination and a sequencing artifact. For each public chain, a later analysis derived a clonal expansion index from normalized ranks of inferred template counts within each repertoire. A later analysis computed generation probabilities with a VDJ recombination model fitted to out-of-frame rearrangements, and checked the results against IGoR. In a later analysis, hypergeometric tests were used to score TCR-TCR, TCR-HLA and TCR-CMV co-occurrence, with a repertoire-size bias correction applied to TCR pairs. To estimate false discovery rates, a later analysis permuted the HLA or CMV assignments 20 times. In a later analysis, co-occurring TCRs were grouped using DBSCAN, with TCRdist sequence similarity added in when clustering inside HLA-allele-positive subsets. Co-occurrence clustering excluded repertoires with fewer than 30,000 or more than 120,000 public chains, plus five with anomalous nucleotide sharing. TCRdb retrieved this table from immuneACCESS and kept in-frame rearrangements only. Not all clones are present; in checked studies, unresolved V genes account for under half, and no reason is known for the remainder. The DNA gave D and trimming, while V, J and clone size come from that table. The sample has fewer than 100,000 clones on record, about 77% of them singletons. About 3.3% of the sample is taken by the ten largest.

What the work shows at the level of the full study, not this receptor alone: V-gene and J-gene trimming of TCR beta chains was associated with a missense DCLRE1C variant in a later genetic analysis, and the association was replicated in an independent cohort. Correlated functional status among segregating V segments might be attributable to linkage disequilibrium, but an unknown experimental factor could not be ruled out. A group of highly shared sequence variants was considered likely to be a technical artifact of the sequencing pipeline. The authors suggested that the approach could potentially be extended to other disease states and immunological phenotypes. For the cohort, immune exposure information was limited to CMV serostatus. A later analysis found that TCR association rates varied across HLA loci, with DRB1 alleles showing the most associated TCRs and HLA-C alleles the fewest. In a later analysis, several top co-occurrence clusters were reported to appear linked to parvovirus B19, influenza, CMV and Epstein-Barr virus. Three of the identified cytomegalovirus-associated TCR beta chains were confirmed in vitro to be specific for cytomegalovirus antigens. In the study, roughly 160 TCR beta chains were listed as associated with cytomegalovirus. While some public TCRs were present in many individuals, most TCR sequences turned up only very rarely across donors. A further reported finding was that TCR beta sequences accurately predicted the HLA-A and HLA-B alleles for most subjects in the first cohort. In both the original and validation cohorts, the classifier was reported to diagnose cytomegalovirus status with high specificity and sensitivity. Assigning TCR associations to individual alleles was difficult when HLA alleles, especially DR and DQ, strongly co-occurred. Because counts were too low, some 17 rarely observed V segments, including chromosome 9 orphons, were excluded from the earlier analysis of several hundred of the donors. Because some donors lacked HLA typing at each locus, the association tests relied only on the typed subset. Specific HLA alleles were associated with 18,000 or so TCR beta sequences at a false discovery rate of 0.05 in a later analysis. Presence/absence analyses assumed roughly uniform sequencing depth across donors, an assumption that may not hold. Most CMV-associated TCR beta chains appeared to be HLA-restricted in a later analysis, and the HLA associations seemed to be driven largely by CMV exposure. Broadly in line with IMGT annotations, most TCR beta V segments showed up in productive rearrangements about 87% or about 30% of the time in an earlier analysis of roughly 590 of the donors. The 87-base-pair reads could not distinguish some IMGT-functional V segments, including TRBV6-2 and TRBV6-3, so those segments were excluded. A later analysis found that HLA-associated TCR beta chains were more clonally expanded and had lower generation probabilities than equally common non-associated chains. This cohort had only TCR beta chains sequenced, and the lack of alpha or paired-chain data limited which features could be detected. According to a later genetic analysis, donors in an Asian-associated ancestry cluster had fewer N-insertions in productive TCRs than the approximately 670-donor mean.

In total, just over 650 healthy bone marrow donors made up the cohort. All cohort members were sampled while nominally healthy, although unrecorded immune exposures were likely present. The donor was CMV seronegative and belonged to the group of 380 or so seronegative cohort members. A peripheral blood sample was collected from each donor, and TCR beta sequencing was performed on peripheral blood mononuclear cells. Genomic DNA was extracted from the blood cell samples with the Qiagen DNeasy Blood Extraction Kit. The receptor was isolated from a man between 40 and 49 years old in good health and CMV-seronegative. The chain is assembled from TRBV28 and TRBJ2-3; 6 matching bases give a weak D call of TRBD2. The sample consisted of PBMCs. The CDR3 protein is CASSPPGTSTDTQYF. The DNA sequence is as follows: TGTGCCAGCAGTCCCCCCGGGACTAGCACAGATACGCAGTATTTT.